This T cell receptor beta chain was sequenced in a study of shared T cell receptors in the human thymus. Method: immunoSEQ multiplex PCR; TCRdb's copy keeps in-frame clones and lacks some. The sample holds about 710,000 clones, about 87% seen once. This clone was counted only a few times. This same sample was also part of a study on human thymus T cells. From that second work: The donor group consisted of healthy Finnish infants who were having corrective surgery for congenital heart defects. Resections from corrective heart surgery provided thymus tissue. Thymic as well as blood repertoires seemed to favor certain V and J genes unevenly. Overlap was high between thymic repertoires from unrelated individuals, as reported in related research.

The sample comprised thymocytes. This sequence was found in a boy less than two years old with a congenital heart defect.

CDR3 sequence (DNA): TGTGCCAGCAGTGAACCCCTCCCTCGGGGAGGGCAGCCCCAGCATTTT. This translates into CASSEPLPRGGQPQHF. The chain joins TRBV6-1 to TRBJ1-5; D gene unclear. V gave up 2 bases and J gave up 7 bases, with 18 bases separating them. This CDR3 contains 16 residues. Germline V CDR1 and CDR2: MNHNS, SASEGT.